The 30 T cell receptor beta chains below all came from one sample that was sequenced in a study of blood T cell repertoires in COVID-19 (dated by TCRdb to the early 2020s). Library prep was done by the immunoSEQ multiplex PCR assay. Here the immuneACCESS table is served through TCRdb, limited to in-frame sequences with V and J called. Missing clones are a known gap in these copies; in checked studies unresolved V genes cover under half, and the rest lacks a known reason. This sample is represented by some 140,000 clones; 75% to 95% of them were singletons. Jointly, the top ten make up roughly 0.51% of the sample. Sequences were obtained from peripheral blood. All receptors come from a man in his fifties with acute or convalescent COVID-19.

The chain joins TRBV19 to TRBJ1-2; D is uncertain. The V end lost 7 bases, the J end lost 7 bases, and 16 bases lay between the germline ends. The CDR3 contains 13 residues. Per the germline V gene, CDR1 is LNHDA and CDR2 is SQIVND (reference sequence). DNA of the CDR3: TGTGCCAGTAAACCCTTTCCGGGTCTTGGCTACACCTTC. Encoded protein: CASKPFPGLGYTF.

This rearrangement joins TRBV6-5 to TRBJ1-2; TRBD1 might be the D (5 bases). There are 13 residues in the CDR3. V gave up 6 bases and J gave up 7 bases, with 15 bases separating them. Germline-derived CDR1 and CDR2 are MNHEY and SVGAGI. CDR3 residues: CASRTQAYVGYTF. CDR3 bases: TGTGCCAGCAGAACACAGGCTTATGTTGGCTACACCTTC.

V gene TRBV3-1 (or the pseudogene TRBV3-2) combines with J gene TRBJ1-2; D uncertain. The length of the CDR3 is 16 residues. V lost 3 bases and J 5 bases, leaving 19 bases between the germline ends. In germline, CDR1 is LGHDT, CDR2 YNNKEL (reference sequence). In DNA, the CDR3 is TGTGCCAGCAGCCAGCCCGCTGCGGCTCGAACATATGGCTACACCTTC. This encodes CASSQPAAARTYGYTF.

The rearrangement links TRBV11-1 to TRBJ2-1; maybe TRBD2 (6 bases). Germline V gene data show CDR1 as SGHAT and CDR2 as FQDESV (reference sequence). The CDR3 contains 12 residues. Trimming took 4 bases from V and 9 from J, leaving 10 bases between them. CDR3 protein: CASSSGGIEQFF. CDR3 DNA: TGTGCCAGCAGCTCCGGAGGGATTGAGCAGTTCTTC.

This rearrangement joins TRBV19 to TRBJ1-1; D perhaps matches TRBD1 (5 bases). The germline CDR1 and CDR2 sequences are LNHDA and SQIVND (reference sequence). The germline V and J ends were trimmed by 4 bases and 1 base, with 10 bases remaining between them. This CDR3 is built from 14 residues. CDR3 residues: CASSRGQGNTEAFF. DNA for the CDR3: TGTGCCAGTAGTAGGGGTCAGGGGAACACTGAAGCTTTCTTT. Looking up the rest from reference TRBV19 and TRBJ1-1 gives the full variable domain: DGGITQSPKYLFRKEGQNVTLSCEQNLNHDAMYWYRQDPGQGLRLIYYSQIVNDFQKGDIAEGYSVSREKKESFPLTVTSAQKNPTAFYLCASSRGQGNTEAFFGQGTRLTVV.

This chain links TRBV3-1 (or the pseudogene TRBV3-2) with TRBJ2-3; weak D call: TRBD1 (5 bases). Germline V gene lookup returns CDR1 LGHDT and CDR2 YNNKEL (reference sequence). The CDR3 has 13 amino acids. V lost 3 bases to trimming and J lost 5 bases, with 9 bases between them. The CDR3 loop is CASSHREGDTQYF. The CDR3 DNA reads TGTGCCAGCAGCCACAGGGAAGGAGATACGCAGTATTTT.

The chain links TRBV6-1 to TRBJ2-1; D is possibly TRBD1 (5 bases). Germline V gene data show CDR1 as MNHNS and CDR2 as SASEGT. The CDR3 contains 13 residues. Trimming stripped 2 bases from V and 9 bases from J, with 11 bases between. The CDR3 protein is CASSESWGGEQFF. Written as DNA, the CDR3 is TGTGCCAGCAGTGAATCCTGGGGCGGTGAGCAGTTCTTC.

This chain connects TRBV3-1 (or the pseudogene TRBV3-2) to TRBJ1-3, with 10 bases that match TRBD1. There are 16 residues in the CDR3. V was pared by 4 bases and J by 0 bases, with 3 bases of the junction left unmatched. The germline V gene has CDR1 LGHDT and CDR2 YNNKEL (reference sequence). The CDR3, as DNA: TGTGCCAGCAGCCGGGGACAGGGGTACTCTGGAAACACCATATATTTT. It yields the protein CASSRGQGYSGNTIYF.

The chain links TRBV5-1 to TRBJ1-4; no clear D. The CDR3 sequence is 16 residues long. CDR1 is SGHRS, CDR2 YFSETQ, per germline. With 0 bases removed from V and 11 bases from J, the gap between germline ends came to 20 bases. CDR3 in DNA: TGCGCCAGCAGCTTGGCCCTAGACGGGCCGGGCGGGAAACTGTTTTTT. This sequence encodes CASSLALDGPGGKLFF.

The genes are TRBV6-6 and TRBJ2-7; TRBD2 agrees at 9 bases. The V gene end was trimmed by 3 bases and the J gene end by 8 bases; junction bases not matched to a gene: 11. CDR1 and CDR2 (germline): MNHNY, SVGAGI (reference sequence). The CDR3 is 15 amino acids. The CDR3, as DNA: TGTGCCAGCAGTTATGCGGGGGGGAACCAGTTCCAGCAGTACTTC. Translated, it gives CASSYAGGNQFQQYF.

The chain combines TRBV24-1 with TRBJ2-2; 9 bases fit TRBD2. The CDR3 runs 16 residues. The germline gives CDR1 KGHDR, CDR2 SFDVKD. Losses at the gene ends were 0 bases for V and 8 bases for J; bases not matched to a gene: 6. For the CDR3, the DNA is TGTGCCACCAGTGATTTGGCTAGCGGGACGAGAGGGGAGCTGTTTTTT. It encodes CATSDLASGTRGELFF.

Here the CDR3 DNA reads TGTGCCAGCAGTCCTATAGCGGGGGCGGGGTACAATGAGCAGTTCTTC. Protein: CASSPIAGAGYNEQFF. The chain joins TRBV7-8 to TRBJ2-1; 9 nucleotides align to TRBD2. With 6 bases clipped from V and 4 bases from J, the junction kept 10 bases outside the gene matches. CDR1 and CDR2 (germline): SGHVS, FQNEAQ. The CDR3 totals 16 residues.

The CDR3 spells CASSTGDTEAFF. CDR3 nucleotides: TGCGCCAGCAGTACAGGGGACACTGAAGCTTTCTTT. The chain has TRBV5-1 and TRBJ1-1, with TRBD1 matching over 7 bases. Germline CDR1 reads SGHRS; CDR2 reads YFSETQ. CDR3 length equals 12 residues. Losses at the gene ends were 5 bases for V and 3 bases for J; bases not matched to a gene: 1.

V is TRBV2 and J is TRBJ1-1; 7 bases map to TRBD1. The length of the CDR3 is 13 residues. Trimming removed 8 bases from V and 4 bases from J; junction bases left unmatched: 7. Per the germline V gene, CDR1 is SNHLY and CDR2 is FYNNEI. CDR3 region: CASETGMGTEAFF. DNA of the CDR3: TGTGCCAGCGAGACAGGGATGGGCACTGAAGCTTTCTTT.

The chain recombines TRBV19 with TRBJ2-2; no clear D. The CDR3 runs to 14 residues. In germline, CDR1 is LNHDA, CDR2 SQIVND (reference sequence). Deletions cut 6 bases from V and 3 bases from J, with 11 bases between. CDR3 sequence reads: CASSSLQHTGELFF. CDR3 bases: TGTGCCAGTAGCAGCCTACAGCACACCGGGGAGCTGTTTTTT.

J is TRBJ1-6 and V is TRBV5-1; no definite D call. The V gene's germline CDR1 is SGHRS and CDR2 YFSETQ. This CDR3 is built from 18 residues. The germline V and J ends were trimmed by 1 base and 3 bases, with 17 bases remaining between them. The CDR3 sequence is CASSLYALGLNYNSPLHF. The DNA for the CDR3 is TGCGCCAGCAGCTTGTACGCCCTCGGACTGAACTATAATTCACCCCTCCACTTT.

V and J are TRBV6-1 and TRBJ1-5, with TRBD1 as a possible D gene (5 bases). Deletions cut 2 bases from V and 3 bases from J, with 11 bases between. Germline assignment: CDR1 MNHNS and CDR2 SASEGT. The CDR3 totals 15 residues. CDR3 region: CASSESGGYNQPQHF. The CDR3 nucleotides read TGTGCCAGCAGTGAATCTGGGGGGTACAATCAGCCCCAGCATTTT.

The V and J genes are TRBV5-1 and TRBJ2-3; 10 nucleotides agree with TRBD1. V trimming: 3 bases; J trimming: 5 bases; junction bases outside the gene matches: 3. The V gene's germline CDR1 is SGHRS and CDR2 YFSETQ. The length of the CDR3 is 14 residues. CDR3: CASSSGQGKDTQYF. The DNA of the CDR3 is TGCGCCAGCAGCTCGGGACAGGGGAAAGATACGCAGTATTTT.

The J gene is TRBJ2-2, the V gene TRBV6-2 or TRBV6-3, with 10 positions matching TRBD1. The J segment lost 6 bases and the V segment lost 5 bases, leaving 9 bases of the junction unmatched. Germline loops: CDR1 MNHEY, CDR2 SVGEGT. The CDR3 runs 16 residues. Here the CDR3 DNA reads TGTGCCAGCAGTCCGTCGGGACAGGGGAAGTCCGGGGAGCTGTTTTTT. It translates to CASSPSGQGKSGELFF.

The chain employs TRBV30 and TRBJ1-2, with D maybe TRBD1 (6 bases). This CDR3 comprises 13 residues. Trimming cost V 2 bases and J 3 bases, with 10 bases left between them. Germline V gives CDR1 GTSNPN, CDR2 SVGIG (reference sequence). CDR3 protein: CAWSFPGDYGYTF. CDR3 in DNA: TGTGCCTGGAGTTTCCCAGGGGACTATGGCTACACCTTC.

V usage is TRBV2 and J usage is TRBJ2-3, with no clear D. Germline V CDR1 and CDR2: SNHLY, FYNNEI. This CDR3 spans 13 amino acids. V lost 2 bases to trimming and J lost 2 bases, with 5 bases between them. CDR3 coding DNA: TGTGCCAGCAGTGAATGGCTCACAGATACGCAGTATTTT. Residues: CASSEWLTDTQYF.

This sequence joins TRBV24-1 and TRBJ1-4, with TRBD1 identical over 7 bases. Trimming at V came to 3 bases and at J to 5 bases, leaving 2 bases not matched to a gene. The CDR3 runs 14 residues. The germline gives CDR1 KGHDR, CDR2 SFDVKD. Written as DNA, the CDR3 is TGTGCCACCAGTGATACAGGGGAGAATGAAAAACTGTTTTTT. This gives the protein CATSDTGENEKLFF.

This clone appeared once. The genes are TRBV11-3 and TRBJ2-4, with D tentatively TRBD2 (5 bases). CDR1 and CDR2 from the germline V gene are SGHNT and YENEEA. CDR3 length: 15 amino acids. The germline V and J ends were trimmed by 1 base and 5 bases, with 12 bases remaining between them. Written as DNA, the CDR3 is TGTGCCAGCAGCTTAGCCGGGGATCTTGAAAACATTCAGTACTTC. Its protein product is CASSLAGDLENIQYF.

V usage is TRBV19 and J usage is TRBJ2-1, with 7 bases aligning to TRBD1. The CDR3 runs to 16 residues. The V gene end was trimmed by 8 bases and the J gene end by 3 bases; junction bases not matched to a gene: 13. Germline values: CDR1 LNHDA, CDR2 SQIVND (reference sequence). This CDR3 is CASHRTKGALYNEQFF. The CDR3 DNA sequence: TGTGCCAGTCACCGGACAAAGGGGGCCCTCTACAATGAGCAGTTCTTC.

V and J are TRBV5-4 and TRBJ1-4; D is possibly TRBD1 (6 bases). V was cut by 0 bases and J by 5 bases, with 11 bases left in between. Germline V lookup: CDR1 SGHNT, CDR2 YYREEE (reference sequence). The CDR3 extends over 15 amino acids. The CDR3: CASSLANTGNEKLFF. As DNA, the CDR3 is TGTGCCAGCAGCTTGGCTAACACAGGGAATGAAAAACTGTTTTTT. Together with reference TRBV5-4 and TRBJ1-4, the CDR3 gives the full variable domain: ETGVTQSPTHLIKTRGQQVTLRCSSQSGHNTVSWYQQALGQGPQFIFQYYREEENGRGNFPPRFSGLQFPNYSSELNVNALELDDSALYLCASSLANTGNEKLFFGSGTQLSVL.

CDR3 region: CSVELVGNIQYF. CDR3 DNA sequence: TGCAGCGTTGAACTTGTGGGCAACATTCAGTACTTC. This rearrangement joins TRBV29-1 to TRBJ2-4; D ambiguous. V shed 2 bases and J shed 7 bases, with 9 bases lying between them. This CDR3 has 12 amino acids. Per germline, CDR1 SQVTM and CDR2 ANQGSEA.

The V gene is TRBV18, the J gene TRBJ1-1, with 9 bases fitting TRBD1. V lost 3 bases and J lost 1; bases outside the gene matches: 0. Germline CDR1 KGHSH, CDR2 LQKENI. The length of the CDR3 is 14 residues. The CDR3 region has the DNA TGTGCCAGCTCACCGACAGGGGGGAACACTGAAGCTTTCTTT. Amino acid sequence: CASSPTGGNTEAFF.

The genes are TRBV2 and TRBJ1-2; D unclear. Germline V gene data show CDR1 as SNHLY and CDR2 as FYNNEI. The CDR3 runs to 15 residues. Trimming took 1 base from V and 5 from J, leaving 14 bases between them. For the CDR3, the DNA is TGTGCCAGCAGTGAAGGTGGGAGGACCGTATATGGCTACACCTTC. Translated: CASSEGGRTVYGYTF.

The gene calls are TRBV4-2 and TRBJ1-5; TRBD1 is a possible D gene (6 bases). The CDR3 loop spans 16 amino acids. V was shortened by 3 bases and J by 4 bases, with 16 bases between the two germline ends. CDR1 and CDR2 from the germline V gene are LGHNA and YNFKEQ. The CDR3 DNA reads TGTGCCAGCAGCCAGGAGACAGGAGACCGGAATCAGCCCCAGCATTTT. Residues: CASSQETGDRNQPQHF.

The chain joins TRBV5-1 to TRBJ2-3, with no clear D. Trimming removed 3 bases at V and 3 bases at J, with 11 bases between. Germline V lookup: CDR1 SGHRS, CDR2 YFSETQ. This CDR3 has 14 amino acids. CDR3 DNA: TGCGCCAGCAGCTCGTTACTCGGGACAGATACGCAGTATTTT. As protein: CASSSLLGTDTQYF.